The 23 T cell receptor beta chains presented below share a single source sample, sequenced in a study of T-cell reconstitution after alpha-beta-depleted transplantation in children (dated by TCRdb to the mid-2010s). The library was obtained by PCR. Sequencing instrument: Illumina HiSeq 2500. To normalize quantification of the TCRbeta repertoire, the TCR libraries were built with molecular barcoding that relied on unique molecular identifiers. The public reads were run again by TCRdb, first through fastp at Q25 and then through MiXCR, and only productive beta chains were kept. Rows are combined by CDR3 protein, so each entry shows the most common genes and DNA. This sample holds about 98,000 distinct CDR3 sequences; 5% to 6% were observed only once. The top ten clonotypes cover around 5.6% of the sample. In the paper's terms, the time point label means: day 60 (about 2 months) after transplantation. The treatment or condition label, as the study defines it: allogeneic hematopoietic cell transplantation with graft depleted of TCRalphabeta T cells and CD19 B cells.

Sequenced here: PBMCs, mostly from graft donor cells, sampled 60 days after TCRalphabeta/CD19-depleted stem cell transplant. These receptor sequences come from a female patient aged 2-10 years who had a stem cell transplant for Fanconi anemia, so the T cells may come from the graft donor.

This clonotype has ten or more counts. The chain couples TRBV3-1 to TRBJ1-4, with D possibly matching TRBD1 (5 bases). Trimming shortened V by 1 base and J by 15 bases, and 9 bases separated the two germline ends. The CDR3 contains 11 residues. Germline V lookup: CDR1 LGHDT, CDR2 YNNKEL (reference sequence). The CDR3 sequence is CASSQGGSLFF. The CDR3 DNA sequence: TGTGCCAGCAGCCAAGGGGGCAGCTTGTTTTTT.

This clonotype was seen a handful of times. This chain joins TRBV4-2 and TRBJ2-1, with D possibly TRBD2 on 6 matching bases. This CDR3 comprises 16 residues. The germline V gene encodes CDR1 LGHNA and CDR2 YNFKEQ. V was trimmed by 0 bases and J by 3 bases, leaving 12 bases between them. The CDR3 bases are TGTGCCAGCAGCCAAGACGAGACTAGGGGCTACAATGAGCAGTTCTTC. Translated: CASSQDETRGYNEQFF.

This chain links TRBV20-1 with TRBJ2-3, with TRBD1 identical over 7 bases. Germline CDR1 DFQATT, CDR2 SNEGSKA (reference sequence). Trimming at V came to 8 bases and at J to 1 base, leaving 9 bases not matched to a gene. The CDR3 consists of 14 residues. Here the CDR3 reads CSTLRGSRTDTQYF. The CDR3 bases are TGCAGTACCCTCAGGGGGAGCCGCACAGATACGCAGTATTTT.

V and J are TRBV5-6 and TRBJ2-7; D remains unclear. CDR1 and CDR2 (germline): SGHDT, YYEEEE. This CDR3 contains 11 residues. V shed 1 base and J shed 7 bases, with 6 bases lying between them. CDR3 amino acids: CASSLMGEQYF. In nucleotides, the CDR3 is TGTGCCAGCAGCTTGATGGGAGAGCAGTACTTC.

The chain uses TRBV10-3 and TRBJ2-1; 8 bases are shared with TRBD2. The CDR3 runs 17 residues. Germline V gene data show CDR1 as ENHRY and CDR2 as SYGVKD. Losses at the gene ends were 6 bases for V and 0 bases for J; bases not matched to a gene: 10. The CDR3 is CAISCLAGVASYNEQFF. The CDR3 DNA sequence: TGTGCCATCAGCTGCCTAGCGGGCGTTGCCTCCTACAATGAGCAGTTCTTC.

There are many counts of this clonotype. The CDR3 nucleotides read TGCAGCGTCGAGATACTAGCGGGGGTAACAGATACGCAGTATTTT. As protein: CSVEILAGVTDTQYF. The chain couples TRBV29-1 to TRBJ2-3; 11 bases are a match to TRBD2. Looked up from germline, CDR1 is SQVTM and CDR2 is ANQGSEA. The ends lost 6 bases at V and 3 bases at J; junction bases unmatched: 8. The CDR3 contains 15 residues.

This clonotype was recorded at least ten times. The rearrangement uses TRBV20-1 and TRBJ2-3; D not certain. This CDR3 is built from 16 residues. The ends were cut back, 1 base at V and 0 bases at J, with 14 bases in the middle. Per the germline V gene, CDR1 is DFQATT and CDR2 is SNEGSKA (reference sequence). The DNA of the CDR3 is TGCAGTGCTAGAGTTGGAGTTCCACATAGCACAGATACGCAGTATTTT. Protein sequence: CSARVGVPHSTDTQYF.

The chain joins TRBV7-8 to TRBJ2-2, with 10 nucleotides matching TRBD2. Trimming took 5 bases from V and 10 from J; bases not matched to a gene: 22. The germline V gene encodes CDR1 SGHVS and CDR2 FQNEAQ. The CDR3 has 19 amino acids. Here the CDR3 DNA reads TGTGCCAGCAGCGCCGGACAGCCAGAGGAAGCGGGAGGGCGCGAGGAGCTGTTTTTT. Its translation: CASSAGQPEEAGGREELFF.

This clonotype was counted between two and nine times. The chain employs TRBV15 and TRBJ1-1; D is ambiguous. The CDR3 runs to 16 residues. V gave up 3 bases and J gave up 4 bases, with 18 bases separating them. Germline CDR1 is LNHNV and CDR2 is YYDKDF (reference sequence). The CDR3 nucleotides read TGTGCCACCAGCAGCGCACCCCCCCGGGCGGTCACTGAAGCTTTCTTT. It encodes CATSSAPPRAVTEAFF. Supplemented by reference TRBV15 and TRBJ1-1, the full variable domain reads DAMVIQNPRYQVTQFGKPVTLSCSQTLNHNVMYWYQQKSSQAPKLLFHYYDKDFNNEADTPDNFQSRRPNTSFCFLDIRSPGLGDTAMYLCATSSAPPRAVTEAFFGQGTRLTVV.

V usage is TRBV20-1 and J usage is TRBJ2-1, with 8 bases identical to TRBD2. The germline V gene encodes CDR1 DFQATT and CDR2 SNEGSKA (reference sequence). CDR3 length: 15 amino acids. The trim removed 0 bases at V and 5 bases at J, leaving 6 bases unmatched. DNA for the CDR3: TGCAGTGCTAGAGATCGAGAGCGGGAGAACAATGAGCAGTTCTTC. Its protein is CSARDRERENNEQFF.

At least ten counts were recorded for this clonotype. The J gene is TRBJ2-2, the V gene TRBV3-1, with TRBD2 as a possible D gene (7 bases). The germline CDR1 and CDR2 sequences are LGHDT and YNNKEL (reference sequence). Trimming removed 0 bases at V and 5 bases at J, with 13 bases between. The CDR3 spans 16 residues. The CDR3 sequence is CASSQEQGGETGELFF. The CDR3 DNA is TGTGCCAGCAGCCAAGAACAGGGAGGGGAAACCGGGGAGCTGTTTTTT.

The chain combines TRBV2 with TRBJ1-2, with 9 nucleotides matching TRBD1. V lost 10 bases and J lost 2; bases outside the gene matches: 20. This CDR3 contains 18 residues. The germline CDR1 and CDR2 sequences are SNHLY and FYNNEI. The CDR3 bases are TGTGCCATCTGTTTAGGTCTCATACAGGGGGCGCGGAACTATGGCTACACCTTC. It specifies CAICLGLIQGARNYGYTF.

This chain uses TRBV30 with TRBJ2-7; D gene ambiguous. Deletions cut 3 bases from V and 3 bases from J, with 12 bases between. This CDR3 comprises 13 residues. The germline CDR1 and CDR2 sequences are GTSNPN and SVGIG (reference sequence). CDR3 DNA sequence: TGTGCCTGGAGACCGGACCGTTACTACGAGCAGTACTTC. Translated, it gives CAWRPDRYYEQYF.

This clonotype was picked up many times. In nucleotides, the CDR3 is TGTGCCAGCAGCTTGGCGTCAGGGATCTACGAGCAGTACTTC. Translating gives CASSLASGIYEQYF. V and J are TRBV7-9 and TRBJ2-7; TRBD1 is a possible D gene (5 bases). CDR1 and CDR2 (germline): SEHNR, FQNEAQ (reference sequence). There are 14 residues in the CDR3. V was clipped by 3 bases and J by 3 bases, with 12 bases between them.

This chain connects TRBV20-1 to TRBJ2-1, with a tentative D call TRBD1 (6 bases). The CDR3 has 13 residues. V lost 4 bases, J lost 7 bases, and 14 bases lay in between. CDR1 is DFQATT, CDR2 SNEGSKA, per germline (reference sequence). The DNA of the CDR3 is TGCAGTGCTATTTGGCCTAGGGGGAATGAGCAGTTCTTC. It is translated as CSAIWPRGNEQFF.

The chain has TRBV3-1 and TRBJ2-3; D possibly corresponds to TRBD2 (7 bases). In germline, CDR1 is LGHDT, CDR2 YNNKEL (reference sequence). The CDR3 has 17 residues. Trimming took 1 base from V and 5 from J, leaving 19 bases between them. CDR3 in amino acids: CASSQGVSGTLGDTQYF. In nucleotides, the CDR3 is TGTGCCAGCAGCCAAGGGGTCAGCGGGACACTTGGAGATACGCAGTATTTT.

This clonotype was detected ten times or more. The chain recombines TRBV7-2 with TRBJ1-2, with no clear D. Trimming left V 4 bases short and J 2 bases short, with 14 bases between. Germline loops: CDR1 SGHTA, CDR2 FQGNSA. This CDR3 is 15 amino acids long. CDR3 DNA: TGTGCCAGCAGCTGGGCCGTACCAATCAACTATGGCTACACCTTC. This sequence encodes CASSWAVPINYGYTF.

This clonotype was seen ten or more times. The V gene is TRBV12-3 or TRBV12-4, the J gene TRBJ1-1; D is possibly TRBD1 (6 bases). V was pared by 2 bases and J by 4 bases, with 8 bases between. The CDR3 is 13 amino acids. The DNA of the CDR3 is TGTGCCAGCAGTTTAAGGGGGGTCACTGAAGCTTTCTTT. This encodes CASSLRGVTEAFF.

This clonotype was picked up many times. The chain carries TRBV5-4 and TRBJ2-3, with TRBD2 identical over 9 bases. The germline CDR1 and CDR2 sequences are SGHNT and YYREEE (reference sequence). The V and J ends lost 1 base and 0 bases, in that order; junction bases with no gene match: 6. This CDR3 spans 17 amino acids. This chain's CDR3 is CASSLFPSGVSTDTQYF. The CDR3, as DNA: TGTGCCAGCAGCTTGTTTCCTAGCGGGGTCAGCACAGATACGCAGTATTTT.

Many counts were recorded for this clonotype. This rearrangement joins TRBV28 to TRBJ2-5; no firm D call. The germline CDR1 and CDR2 sequences are MDHEN and SYDVKM. The germline V and J ends were trimmed by 1 base and 4 bases, with 13 bases remaining between them. This CDR3 region has 15 residues. The DNA for the CDR3 is TGTGCCAGCAGTTTATTGGGGTATCAGCGAGAGACCCAGTACTTC. Translating it yields CASSLLGYQRETQYF.

This clonotype was seen repeatedly, ten times or more. The rearrangement joins TRBV5-1 to TRBJ1-3, with D unclear. Looked up from germline, CDR1 is SGHRS and CDR2 is YFSETQ. V lost 4 bases and J 1 base, leaving 6 bases between the germline ends. The CDR3 spans 13 residues. Written as DNA, the CDR3 is TGCGCCAGCAGCACGGGGTCTGGAAACACCATATATTTT. It specifies CASSTGSGNTIYF.

This clonotype was counted between two and nine times. This chain joins TRBV20-1 and TRBJ2-5; TRBD2 aligns across 9 bases. The J segment lost 0 bases and the V segment lost 6 bases, leaving 11 bases of the junction unmatched. Germline V CDR1 and CDR2: DFQATT, SNEGSKA (reference sequence). The CDR3 covers 16 residues. The CDR3 spells CSATGPSGAYQETQYF. In nucleotides, the CDR3 is TGCAGTGCCACAGGGCCTAGCGGGGCCTACCAAGAGACCCAGTACTTC.

This clonotype was seen more than once but under ten times. CDR3 sequence (DNA): TGCAAGGGCAGCGGGGCCTACTCCTACGAGCAGTACTTC. This codes for CKGSGAYSYEQYF. J is TRBJ2-7 and V is TRBV20-1; 7 bases agree with TRBD2. Germline CDR1 reads DFQATT; CDR2 reads SNEGSKA (reference sequence). The CDR3 runs to 13 residues.